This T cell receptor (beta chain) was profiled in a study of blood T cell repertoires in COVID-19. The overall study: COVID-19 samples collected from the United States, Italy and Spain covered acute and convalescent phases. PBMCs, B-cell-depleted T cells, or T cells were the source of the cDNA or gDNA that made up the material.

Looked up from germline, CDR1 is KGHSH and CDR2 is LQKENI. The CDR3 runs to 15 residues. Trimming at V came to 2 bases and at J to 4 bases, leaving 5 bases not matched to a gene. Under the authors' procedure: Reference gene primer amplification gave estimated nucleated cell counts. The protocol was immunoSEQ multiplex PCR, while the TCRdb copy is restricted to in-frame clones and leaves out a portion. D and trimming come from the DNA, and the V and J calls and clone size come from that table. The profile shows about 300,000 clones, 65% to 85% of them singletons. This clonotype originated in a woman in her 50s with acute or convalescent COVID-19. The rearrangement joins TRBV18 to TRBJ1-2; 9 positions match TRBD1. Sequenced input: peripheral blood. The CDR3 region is CASSPAGTGFYGYTF. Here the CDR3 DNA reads TGTGCCAGCTCACCAGCCGGGACAGGGTTCTATGGCTACACCTTC.